Below are 10 T cell receptor beta chains sequenced from a single sample in a study of blood T cells in healthy people across ages. The authors ran a second PCR of about 6 to 11 cycles using a sample-barcoded 5' primer and a J-beta primer mix. Each CDR3 protein is one row after TCRdb ran MiXCR on the 5' RACE reads. The sample consists of hundreds of thousands of distinct CDR3 sequences, around half of them appearing once. Sequencing was performed on blood. The receptors stem from a woman between 55 and 75 years old in good health.

This chain links TRBV7-6 with TRBJ2-5, with D tentatively TRBD1 or TRBD2 (5 bases each). The CDR3 spans 16 residues. V lost 5 bases and J lost 2, with 18 bases in between. From germline, CDR1 is SGHVS and CDR2 FNYEAQ. The CDR3: CASSPNPGALQETQYF. The CDR3 nucleotides are TGTGCCAGCAGCCCCAATCCCGGGGCCTTACAAGAGACCCAGTACTTC.

The chain uses TRBV2 and TRBJ2-3, with 10 bases identical to TRBD2. Looked up from germline, CDR1 is SNHLY and CDR2 is FYNNEI. V was pared by 8 bases and J by 2 bases, with 7 bases of the junction left unmatched. The CDR3 is made up of 15 amino acids. The CDR3 reads CASRTSGGPTDTQYF. The CDR3 nucleotides read TGTGCCAGCCGGACTAGCGGAGGCCCCACAGATACGCAGTATTTT.

The chain combines TRBV7-2 with TRBJ2-7; D is possibly TRBD1 or TRBD2 (5 bases each). Trimming removed 1 base from V and 5 bases from J, with 12 bases in between. The CDR3 has 14 amino acids. Germline V gives CDR1 SGHTA, CDR2 FQGNSA. The DNA for the CDR3 is TGTGCCAGCAGCTTAGGAGGGAAGGGGAACGAGCAGTACTTC. Amino acid sequence: CASSLGGKGNEQYF. Complete variable domain (other parts from reference TRBV7-2 and TRBJ2-7): GAGVSQSPSNKVTEKGKDVELRCDPISGHTALYWYRQSLGQGLEFLIYFQGNSAPDKSGLPSDRFSAERTGGSVSTLTIQRTQQEDSAVYLCASSLGGKGNEQYFGPGTRLTVT.

This chain links TRBV7-7 with TRBJ2-3, with no clear D. This CDR3 region has 14 residues. Per the germline V gene, CDR1 is SSHAT and CDR2 is FNYEAQ (reference sequence). V lost 5 bases and J lost 3, with 12 bases in between. CDR3: CASSPIIITDTQYF. In DNA, the CDR3 is TGTGCCAGCAGCCCGATAATCATAACAGATACGCAGTATTTT.

The chain recombines TRBV11-2 with TRBJ1-1; TRBD1 might be the D (6 bases). This CDR3 has 15 amino acids. In germline, CDR1 is SGHAT, CDR2 FQNNGV. V lost 5 bases and J lost 8, with 21 bases in between. Here the CDR3 reads CASSAKKTGHREAFF. The CDR3 nucleotides are TGTGCCAGCAGCGCCAAAAAGACAGGCCACAGAGAAGCTTTCTTT.

This chain joins TRBV20-1 and TRBJ2-7; 7 bases are shared with TRBD1. Germline V gene data show CDR1 as DFQATT and CDR2 as SNEGSKA (reference sequence). J lost 3 bases, V lost 2 bases, and 4 bases had no gene match. The CDR3 is 13 residues long. As DNA, the CDR3 is TGCAGTGCTAGACGGACAGGTCACTACGAGCAGTACTTC. Amino acids: CSARRTGHYEQYF.

This clonotype was observed a single time. The chain recombines TRBV4-2 with TRBJ2-3; no definite D call. The V gene's germline CDR1 is LGHNA and CDR2 YNFKEQ. The V and J ends lost 4 bases and 8 bases respectively, with 10 bases between them. This CDR3 is 12 amino acids long. CDR3 amino acids: CASSPDAGTQYF. The CDR3 DNA sequence: TGTGCCAGCAGCCCCGACGCCGGTACGCAGTATTTT.

The chain combines TRBV7-2 with TRBJ2-1; no reliable D call. Germline-derived CDR1 and CDR2 are SGHTA and FQGNSA. Trimming left V 2 bases short and J 9 bases short, with 14 bases between. The CDR3 extends over 14 amino acids. The CDR3 nucleotides are TGTGCCAGCAGCTTAAGGGTGGCGGCGAGTGAGCAGTTCTTC. This codes for CASSLRVAASEQFF.

The genes are TRBV20-1 and TRBJ1-1, with TRBD1 as a possible D gene (5 bases). The V and J ends lost 3 bases and 3 bases respectively, with 8 bases between them. The germline gives CDR1 DFQATT, CDR2 SNEGSKA (reference sequence). This CDR3 has 12 residues. In DNA form, the CDR3 reads TGCAGTGCTAGGGGACGGGACACTGAAGCTTTCTTT. Translated, it gives CSARGRDTEAFF.

This sequence joins TRBV10-3 and TRBJ1-6; TRBD1 agrees at 8 bases. Germline V CDR1 and CDR2: ENHRY, SYGVKD. J lost 9 bases, V lost 0 bases, and 4 bases had no gene match. This CDR3 has 15 amino acids. CDR3 nucleotides: TGTGCCATCAGTGAGTCGAAGACAGGGGTTTCACCCCTCCACTTT. Protein: CAISESKTGVSPLHF.